The rows below give T cell receptor beta chains drawn from one sample of a study of neurological immune-mediated disorders. TCRdb reanalysed the 5' RACE reads using MiXCR and keeps one entry per CDR3 protein. The sample has about 70,000 distinct CDR3 sequences, roughly 5% seen once; the top ten hold about 5.3%. Material for sequencing was PBMCs. These receptors were obtained from a human donor with multiple sclerosis. The donor label of this sample is uncertain. The CDR3 runs from the conserved cysteine through the conserved F or W. Fields, in order: V gene, J gene, D gene, clone size, CDR3 protein, CDR3 DNA. D genes are given only for firm matches. Some rows have no size entry. The others give once, few or many, or a class for an expanded clone.

v_call: TRBV5-1; j_call: TRBJ1-5; d_call: NA; clone_size: many; cdr3_aa: CASSPAGGGQPQHF; cdr3_nt: TGCGCCAGCAGCCCAGCCGGTGGGGGCCAGCCCCAGCATTTT
v_call: TRBV29-1; j_call: TRBJ2-7; d_call: NA; clone_size: many; cdr3_aa: CSVELDNYEQYF; cdr3_nt: TGCAGCGTTGAACTGGACAACTACGAGCAGTACTTC
v_call: TRBV12-3/TRBV12-4; j_call: TRBJ2-3; d_call: NA; clone_size: many; cdr3_aa: CASSFRTGTGLDTQYF; cdr3_nt: TGTGCCAGCAGTTTCCGAACAGGGACCGGGCTAGATACGCAGTATTTT
v_call: TRBV3-1; j_call: TRBJ1-6; d_call: TRBD1; clone_size: many; cdr3_aa: CASSQDYRGRSPLHF; cdr3_nt: TGTGCCAGCAGCCAAGACTACAGGGGGAGGTCACCCCTCCACTTT
v_call: TRBV9; j_call: TRBJ2-2; d_call: NA; clone_size: many; cdr3_aa: CASSVVRDTGELFF; cdr3_nt: TGTGCCAGCAGCGTAGTCAGGGACACCGGGGAGCTGTTTTTT
v_call: TRBV9; j_call: TRBJ2-3; d_call: NA; clone_size: many; cdr3_aa: CASSVGGADTQYF; cdr3_nt: TGTGCCAGCAGCGTAGGGGGGGCAGATACGCAGTATTTT
v_call: TRBV12-3/TRBV12-4; j_call: TRBJ2-3; d_call: NA; clone_size: many; cdr3_aa: CASVRSGGTDTQYF; cdr3_nt: TGTGCCAGCGTTAGGTCGGGGGGCACAGATACGCAGTATTTT
v_call: TRBV29-1; j_call: TRBJ2-1; d_call: TRBD2; clone_size: many; cdr3_aa: CSVGTSGGVEQFF; cdr3_nt: TGCAGCGTTGGGACTAGCGGGGGGGTTGAGCAGTTCTTC
v_call: TRBV5-8; j_call: TRBJ2-1; d_call: TRBD1; clone_size: many; cdr3_aa: CASSPGQKRNEQFF; cdr3_nt: TGTGCCAGCAGCCCGGGACAGAAGCGCAATGAGCAGTTCTTC
v_call: TRBV11-2; j_call: TRBJ2-7; d_call: NA; clone_size: many; cdr3_aa: CASSLTGATYEQYF; cdr3_nt: TGTGCCAGCAGCTTGACAGGAGCAACCTACGAGCAGTACTTC
v_call: TRBV4-1; j_call: TRBJ2-7; d_call: NA; clone_size: many; cdr3_aa: CASSQGIAVSYEQYF; cdr3_nt: TGCGCCAGCAGCCAGGGGATAGCGGTGTCCTACGAGCAGTACTTC
v_call: TRBV27; j_call: TRBJ2-7; d_call: NA; clone_size: many; cdr3_aa: CASSLSFGGDYEQYF; cdr3_nt: TGTGCCAGCAGTTTATCCTTTGGAGGGGACTACGAGCAGTACTTC
v_call: TRBV24-1; j_call: TRBJ1-2; d_call: NA; clone_size: many; cdr3_aa: CATSDRGSGYGYTF; cdr3_nt: TGTGCCACCAGTGATCGGGGGTCGGGCTATGGCTACACCTTC
v_call: TRBV10-2; j_call: TRBJ2-7; d_call: NA; clone_size: many; cdr3_aa: CASRTLYEQYF; cdr3_nt: TGCGCCAGCCGGACCCTATACGAGCAGTACTTC
v_call: TRBV29-1; j_call: TRBJ1-4; d_call: NA; clone_size: many; cdr3_aa: CSARRGLGEKLFF; cdr3_nt: TGCAGCGCCAGGAGGGGCTTGGGGGAAAAACTGTTTTTT
v_call: TRBV5-1; j_call: TRBJ2-7; d_call: TRBD2; clone_size: many; cdr3_aa: CASSYRGRAWQYF; cdr3_nt: TGCGCCAGCAGCTACCGTGGGAGGGCTTGGCAGTACTTC
v_call: TRBV3-1; j_call: TRBJ2-3; d_call: TRBD2; clone_size: NA; cdr3_aa: CASSLQALGEGDTQYF; cdr3_nt: TGTGCCAGCAGCCTTCAAGCCCTAGGGGAGGGAGATACGCAGTATTTT
v_call: TRBV5-1; j_call: TRBJ1-3; d_call: TRBD1; clone_size: many; cdr3_aa: CASRTGVSGNTIYF; cdr3_nt: TGCGCCAGCAGAACAGGGGTTTCTGGAAACACCATATATTTT
v_call: TRBV29-1; j_call: TRBJ1-2; d_call: TRBD1; clone_size: many; cdr3_aa: CSVRDRGDGYTF; cdr3_nt: TGCAGCGTCCGGGACAGGGGTGATGGCTACACCTTC
v_call: TRBV6-5; j_call: TRBJ2-3; d_call: NA; clone_size: many; cdr3_aa: CASRSSTDTQYF; cdr3_nt: TGTGCCAGCAGGTCTAGCACAGATACGCAGTATTTT
v_call: TRBV10-3; j_call: TRBJ2-7; d_call: NA; clone_size: NA; cdr3_aa: CAVRPLDTYEQYF; cdr3_nt: TGTGCCGTCCGGCCGCTTGACACCTACGAGCAGTACTTC
v_call: TRBV5-1; j_call: TRBJ2-6; d_call: TRBD1; clone_size: many; cdr3_aa: CASSLGGQPGANVLTF; cdr3_nt: TGCGCCAGCAGCTTGGGGGGACAGCCTGGGGCCAACGTCCTGACTTTC